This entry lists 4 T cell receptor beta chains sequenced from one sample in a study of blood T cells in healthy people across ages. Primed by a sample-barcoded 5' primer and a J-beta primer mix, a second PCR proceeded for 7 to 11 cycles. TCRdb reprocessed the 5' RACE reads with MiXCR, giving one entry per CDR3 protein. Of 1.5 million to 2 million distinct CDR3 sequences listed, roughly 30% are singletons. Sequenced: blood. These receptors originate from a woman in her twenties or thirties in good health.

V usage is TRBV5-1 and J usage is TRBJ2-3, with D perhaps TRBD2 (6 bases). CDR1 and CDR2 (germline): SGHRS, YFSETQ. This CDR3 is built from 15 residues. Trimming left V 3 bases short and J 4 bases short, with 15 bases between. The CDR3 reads CASSYMAGMPDTQYF. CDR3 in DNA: TGCGCCAGCAGCTATATGGCGGGAATGCCAGATACGCAGTATTTT.

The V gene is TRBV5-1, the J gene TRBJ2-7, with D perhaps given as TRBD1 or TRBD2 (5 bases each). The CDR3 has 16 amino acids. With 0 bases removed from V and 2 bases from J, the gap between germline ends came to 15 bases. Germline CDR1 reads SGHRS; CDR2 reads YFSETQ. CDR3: CASSLVGTPTPYEQYF. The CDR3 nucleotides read TGCGCCAGCAGCTTGGTGGGGACCCCGACTCCCTACGAGCAGTACTTC.

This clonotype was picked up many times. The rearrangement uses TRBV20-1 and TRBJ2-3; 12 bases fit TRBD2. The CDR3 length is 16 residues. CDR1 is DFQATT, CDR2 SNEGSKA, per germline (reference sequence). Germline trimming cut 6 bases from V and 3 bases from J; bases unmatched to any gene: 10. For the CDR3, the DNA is TGCAGTGCAAGACTAGCGGGAGCGCTATTGACAGATACGCAGTATTTT. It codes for CSARLAGALLTDTQYF.

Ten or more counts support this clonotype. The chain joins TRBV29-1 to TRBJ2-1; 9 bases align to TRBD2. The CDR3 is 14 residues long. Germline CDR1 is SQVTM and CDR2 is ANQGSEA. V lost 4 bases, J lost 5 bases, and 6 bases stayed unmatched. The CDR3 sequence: CSVVGLAGNNEQFF. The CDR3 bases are TGCAGCGTTGTAGGGCTAGCGGGAAACAATGAGCAGTTCTTC.